These 27 T cell receptor beta chains were all obtained from the same sample, sequenced in a study of cytomegalovirus exposure and HLA in healthy donors. Method: immunoSEQ multiplex PCR; TCRdb's copy keeps in-frame clones and lacks some. Here the sample spans 130,000 to 150,000 clones, roughly 89% being singletons. The specimen sequenced was PBMCs. Receptor source: a woman aged 18-30 years in good health and CMV-seropositive.

This clone was picked up a small number of times. This chain joins TRBV6-1 and TRBJ1-2; weak D call: TRBD1 (6 bases). V dropped 6 bases and J dropped 5 bases, with 10 bases sitting between them. In germline, CDR1 is MNHNS, CDR2 SASEGT. The CDR3 length is 12 residues. CDR3 bases: TGTGCCAGCAGCACAGGGTATTATGGCTACACCTTC. It yields the protein CASSTGYYGYTF.

The sample holds one count of this clone. The chain has TRBV4-1 and TRBJ2-7; 12 bases match TRBD2. Germline assignment: CDR1 MGHRA and CDR2 YSYEKL. V gave up 0 bases and J gave up 3 bases; unmatched junction bases: 18. This CDR3 region has 21 residues. CDR3 in DNA: TGCGCCAGCAGCCAAGAGACTAGCGGGGGCGAAAGCTACTCAAGCATCTACGAGCAGTACTTC. As protein: CASSQETSGGESYSSIYEQYF.

The genes are TRBV6-1 and TRBJ2-5; 15 bases align to TRBD2. This CDR3 region has 15 residues. J gave up 5 bases and V 5 bases, and 3 bases lay outside the gene matches. Germline values: CDR1 MNHNS, CDR2 SASEGT. Here the CDR3 reads CASSLGTSGGETQYF. CDR3 bases: TGTGCCAGCAGTTTAGGGACTAGCGGGGGGGAGACCCAGTACTTC.

The chain employs TRBV18 and TRBJ2-1; a weak D match, TRBD2 (6 bases). V lost 2 bases, J lost 2 bases, and 16 bases lay in between. The germline V gene encodes CDR1 KGHSH and CDR2 LQKENI. There are 17 residues in the CDR3. CDR3 DNA: TGTGCCAGCTCACCAGGGTCTAGCGTCATGACCTACAATGAGCAGTTCTTC. It is translated as CASSPGSSVMTYNEQFF.

The chain joins TRBV4-2 to TRBJ1-4, with 9 nucleotides matching TRBD1. Germline V lookup: CDR1 LGHNA, CDR2 YNFKEQ. The ends lost 1 base at V and 6 bases at J; junction bases unmatched: 0. CDR3 length: 14 residues. CDR3 loop: CASSQGDRDEKLFF. In DNA, the CDR3 is TGTGCCAGCAGCCAAGGGGACAGGGATGAAAAACTGTTTTTT.

This chain uses TRBV2 with TRBJ1-2; 12 bases agree with TRBD1. Per the germline V gene, CDR1 is SNHLY and CDR2 is FYNNEI. The J segment lost 4 bases and the V segment lost 8 bases, leaving 8 bases of the junction unmatched. This CDR3 region has 15 residues. Here the CDR3 DNA reads TGTGCCAGCCTCGCCGGGACAGGGGGCGGCTATGGCTACACCTTC. Protein: CASLAGTGGGYGYTF. The whole variable domain, remainder taken from reference TRBV2 and TRBJ1-2, is EPEVTQTPSHQVTQMGQEVILRCVPISNHLYFYWYRQILGQKVEFLVSFYNNEISEKSEIFDDQFSVERPDGSNFTLKIRSTKLEDSAMYFCASLAGTGGGYGYTFGSGTRLTVV.

CDR3 sequence reads: CASRHRGPSYEQYF. In nucleotides, the CDR3 is TGTGCCAGCAGGCACAGGGGCCCGTCCTACGAGCAGTACTTC. The chain carries TRBV28 and TRBJ2-7, with TRBD1 identical over 7 bases. The trim removed 6 bases at V and 1 base at J, leaving 6 bases unmatched. The length of the CDR3 is 14 residues. CDR1 is MDHEN and CDR2 is SYDVKM in the germline V gene.

This clone was picked up a small number of times. The chain is built from TRBV28 and TRBJ1-4; 7 bases are shared with TRBD1. Trimming took 5 bases from V and 4 from J; bases not matched to a gene: 7. CDR3 length: 15 residues. CDR1 and CDR2 (germline): MDHEN, SYDVKM. CDR3 sequence reads: CASSTGTANNEKLFF. In DNA, the CDR3 is TGTGCCAGCAGTACAGGGACAGCTAATAATGAAAAACTGTTTTTT.

This rearrangement joins TRBV7-6 to TRBJ2-1; tentatively, D is TRBD1 (6 bases). The germline CDR1 and CDR2 sequences are SGHVS and FNYEAQ. The CDR3 has 16 residues. Trimming left V 5 bases short and J 0 bases short, with 14 bases between. CDR3 residues: CASSTSDRSSYNEQFF. The CDR3 bases are TGTGCCAGCAGCACCTCAGACAGGAGCTCCTACAATGAGCAGTTCTTC.

On this clone itself: The sample carries other DNA sequences with the same CDR3. The genes are TRBV10-2 and TRBJ2-7, with 8 nucleotides matching TRBD1. Losses at the gene ends were 4 bases for V and 4 bases for J; bases not matched to a gene: 3. The CDR3 sequence is 13 residues long. Germline assignment: CDR1 WSHSY and CDR2 SAAADI. The DNA for the CDR3 is TGCGCCAGCAGTGCGGACAGGGCGTACGAGCAGTACTTC. This codes for CASSADRAYEQYF.

This sequence joins TRBV6-1 and TRBJ1-5, with 7 bases aligning to TRBD1. Germline CDR1 MNHNS, CDR2 SASEGT. CDR3 length: 14 amino acids. With V trimmed by 7 bases and J by 4 bases, 7 bases remained unmatched. CDR3 in amino acids: CASTEGTENQPQHF. For the CDR3, the DNA is TGTGCCAGCACCGAAGGGACAGAGAATCAGCCCCAGCATTTT.

This chain joins TRBV4-1 and TRBJ2-4, with 10 bases aligning to TRBD1. In germline, CDR1 is MGHRA, CDR2 YSYEKL. The CDR3 contains 15 residues. The junction had 1 base not matched to a gene; V was cut back by 4 bases and J by 1 base. The CDR3 loop is CASSRDRGAKNIQYF. The DNA for the CDR3 is TGCGCCAGCAGCCGGGACAGGGGCGCCAAAAACATTCAGTACTTC.

The chain is built from TRBV7-8 and TRBJ1-5; D not resolved. The germline CDR1 and CDR2 sequences are SGHVS and FQNEAQ. V dropped 0 bases and J dropped 6 bases, with 6 bases sitting between them. The CDR3 length is 13 residues. The CDR3 DNA reads as TGTGCCAGCAGCTTAGCCGGAGCTCAGCCCCAGCATTTT. Amino acids: CASSLAGAQPQHF.

This chain connects TRBV19 to TRBJ1-5; weak D call: TRBD1 (6 bases). Germline V gene sequence: CDR1 LNHDA, CDR2 SQIVND (reference sequence). The CDR3 runs 16 residues. The germline V and J ends were trimmed by 2 bases and 6 bases, with 17 bases remaining between them. This CDR3 reads CASSIRRGGASQPQHF. For the CDR3, the DNA is TGTGCCAGTAGTATACGGCGCGGGGGGGCGAGTCAGCCCCAGCATTTT.

The chain couples TRBV7-2 to TRBJ2-7, with 7 bases that match TRBD1. The CDR3 is 14 residues long. Germline V gives CDR1 SGHTA, CDR2 FQGNSA. J gave up 1 base and V 5 bases, and 5 bases lay outside the gene matches. As DNA, the CDR3 is TGTGCCAGCAGCCCGGGACAGAAATCCTACGAGCAGTACTTC. It is translated as CASSPGQKSYEQYF. Looking up the rest from reference TRBV7-2 and TRBJ2-7 gives the full variable domain: GAGVSQSPSNKVTEKGKDVELRCDPISGHTALYWYRQSLGQGLEFLIYFQGNSAPDKSGLPSDRFSAERTGGSVSTLTIQRTQQEDSAVYLCASSPGQKSYEQYFGPGTRLTVT.

V is TRBV10-3 and J is TRBJ2-7; 8 nucleotides line up with TRBD2. CDR1 and CDR2 (germline): ENHRY, SYGVKD. This CDR3 region has 15 residues. Germline trimming cut 4 bases from V and 3 bases from J; bases unmatched to any gene: 8. The CDR3 reads CAISVALAADYEQYF. CDR3 DNA: TGTGCCATCAGTGTCGCACTAGCGGCTGACTACGAGCAGTACTTC.

The count of this clone is one. The chain is built from TRBV4-1 and TRBJ1-2; 10 bases are shared with TRBD1. The CDR3 extends over 16 amino acids. With V trimmed by 6 bases and J by 8 bases, 15 bases remained unmatched. CDR1 is MGHRA, CDR2 YSYEKL, per germline. CDR3 residues: CASSHLAGQGEEGYTF. CDR3 coding DNA: TGCGCCAGCAGTCACCTGGCCGGACAGGGGGAAGAAGGCTACACCTTC.

V is TRBV5-5 and J is TRBJ2-7; D call uncertain. V was shortened by 0 bases and J by 4 bases, with 5 bases between the two germline ends. Germline CDR1 is SGHKS and CDR2 is YYEKEE (reference sequence). The CDR3 is 12 amino acids. CDR3 nucleotide sequence: TGTGCCAGCAGCTTGGACTTATACGAGCAGTACTTC. It translates to CASSLDLYEQYF. Full variable domain (missing parts from reference TRBV5-5 and TRBJ2-7): DAGVTQSPTHLIKTRGQQVTLRCSPISGHKSVSWYQQVLGQGPQFIFQYYEKEERGRGNFPDRFSARQFPNYSSELNVNALLLGDSALYLCASSLDLYEQYFGPGTRLTVT.

V usage is TRBV6-1 and J usage is TRBJ2-3; 13 nucleotides line up with TRBD2. Per the germline V gene, CDR1 is MNHNS and CDR2 is SASEGT. This CDR3 contains 19 residues. V lost 4 bases, J lost 0 bases, and 10 bases stayed unmatched. CDR3 in DNA: TGTGCCAGCAGTGTTGATCCGGGACTAGCGGGGCTTAGCACAGATACGCAGTATTTT. It specifies CASSVDPGLAGLSTDTQYF.

The rearrangement links TRBV2 to TRBJ1-3; TRBD1 aligns across 9 bases. V trimming: 8 bases; J trimming: 0 bases; junction bases outside the gene matches: 5. This CDR3 spans 15 amino acids. Germline CDR1 SNHLY, CDR2 FYNNEI. In nucleotides, the CDR3 is TGTGCCAGCGGCCGGACAGGGGACTCTGGAAACACCATATATTTT. Its protein product is CASGRTGDSGNTIYF.

The J gene is TRBJ2-3, the V gene TRBV10-1, with TRBD2 matching 10 bases. Germline V CDR1 and CDR2: WNHNN, SYGVQD (reference sequence). The CDR3 is made up of 16 amino acids. V gave up 4 bases and J gave up 6 bases; unmatched junction bases: 10. The CDR3 nucleotides are TGCGCCAGCAGTGGTCAAGCGGGGGGGACCATTGATACGCAGTATTTT. Its protein is CASSGQAGGTIDTQYF.

The chain carries TRBV27 and TRBJ1-5; 7 nucleotides agree with TRBD1. Germline V gene data show CDR1 as MNHEY and CDR2 as SMNVEV (reference sequence). The V and J ends lost 3 bases and 3 bases, in that order; junction bases with no gene match: 2. The CDR3 has 14 amino acids. The CDR3 protein is CASSLTGNNQPQHF. CDR3 DNA: TGTGCCAGCAGTTTGACAGGGAACAATCAGCCCCAGCATTTT.

V gene TRBV7-2 combines with J gene TRBJ2-3; D is possibly TRBD1 (5 bases). V lost 0 bases to trimming and J lost 1 base, with 8 bases between them. Germline V CDR1 and CDR2: SGHTA, FQGNSA. The CDR3 length is 15 residues. The CDR3 region has the DNA TGTGCCAGCAGCTTAGCCCCGACAGGCACAGATACGCAGTATTTT. Translating it yields CASSLAPTGTDTQYF.

V and J are TRBV7-8 and TRBJ1-3; no definite D call. Looked up from germline, CDR1 is SGHVS and CDR2 is FQNEAQ. This CDR3 has 17 residues. V lost 1 base, J lost 0 bases, and 13 bases lay in between. The CDR3 region has the DNA TGTGCCAGCAGCTTAGTTTTAGAGGGCGACTCTGGAAACACCATATATTTT. Translation: CASSLVLEGDSGNTIYF.

The CDR3 is CASSLDTNTEAFF. The CDR3 region has the DNA TGTGCCAGCAGCCTGGACACCAACACTGAAGCTTTCTTT. The V gene is TRBV11-3, the J gene TRBJ1-1; D is perhaps TRBD1 (5 bases). Trimming took off 5 bases at V and 2 bases at J, with 9 bases between the two ends. Looked up from germline, CDR1 is SGHNT and CDR2 is YENEEA. The CDR3 consists of 13 residues.

J is TRBJ1-5 and V is TRBV2, with D unresolved. Trimming stripped 4 bases from V and 4 bases from J, with 8 bases between. The CDR3 has 13 residues. Germline-derived CDR1 and CDR2 are SNHLY and FYNNEI. The CDR3 region is CASSGYKNQPQHF. CDR3 in DNA: TGTGCCAGCAGTGGTTACAAGAATCAGCCCCAGCATTTT.

V usage is TRBV28 and J usage is TRBJ2-1, with TRBD1 matching 7 bases. This CDR3 spans 15 amino acids. V gave up 3 bases and J gave up 3 bases; unmatched junction bases: 5. Looked up from germline, CDR1 is MDHEN and CDR2 is SYDVKM. Here the CDR3 DNA reads TGTGCCAGCAGTTTCCGGGACAGCCGCTACAATGAGCAGTTCTTC. Protein: CASSFRDSRYNEQFF.